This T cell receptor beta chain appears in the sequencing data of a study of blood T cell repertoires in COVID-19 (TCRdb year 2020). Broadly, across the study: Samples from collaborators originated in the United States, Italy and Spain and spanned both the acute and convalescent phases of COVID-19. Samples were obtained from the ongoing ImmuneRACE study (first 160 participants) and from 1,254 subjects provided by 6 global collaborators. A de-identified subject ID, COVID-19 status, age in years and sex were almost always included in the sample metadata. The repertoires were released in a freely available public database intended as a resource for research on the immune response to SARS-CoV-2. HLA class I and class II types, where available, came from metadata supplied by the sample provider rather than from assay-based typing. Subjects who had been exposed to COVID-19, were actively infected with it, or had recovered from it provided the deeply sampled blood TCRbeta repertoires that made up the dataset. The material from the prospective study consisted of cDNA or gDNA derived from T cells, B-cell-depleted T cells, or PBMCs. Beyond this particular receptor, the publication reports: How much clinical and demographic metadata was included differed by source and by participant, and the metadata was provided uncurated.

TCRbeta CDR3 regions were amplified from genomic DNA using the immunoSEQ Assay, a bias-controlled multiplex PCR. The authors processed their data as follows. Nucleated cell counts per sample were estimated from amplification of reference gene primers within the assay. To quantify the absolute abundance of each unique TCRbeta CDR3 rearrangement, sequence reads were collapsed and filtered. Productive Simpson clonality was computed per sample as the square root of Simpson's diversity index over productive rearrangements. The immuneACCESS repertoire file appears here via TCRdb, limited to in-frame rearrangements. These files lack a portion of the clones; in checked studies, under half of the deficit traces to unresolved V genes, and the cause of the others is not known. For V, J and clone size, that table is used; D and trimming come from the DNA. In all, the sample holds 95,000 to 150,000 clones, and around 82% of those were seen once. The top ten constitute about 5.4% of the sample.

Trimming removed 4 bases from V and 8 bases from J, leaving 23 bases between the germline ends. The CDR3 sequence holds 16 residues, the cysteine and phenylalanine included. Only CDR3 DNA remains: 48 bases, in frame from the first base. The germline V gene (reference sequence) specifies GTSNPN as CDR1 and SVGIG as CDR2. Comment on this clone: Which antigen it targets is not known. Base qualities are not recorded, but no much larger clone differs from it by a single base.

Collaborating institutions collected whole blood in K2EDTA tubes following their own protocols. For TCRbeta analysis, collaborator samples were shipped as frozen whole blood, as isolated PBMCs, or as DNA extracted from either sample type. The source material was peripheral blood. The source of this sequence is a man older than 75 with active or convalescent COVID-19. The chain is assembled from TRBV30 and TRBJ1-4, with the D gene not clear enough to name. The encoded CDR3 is CAWTLAALRGLEKLFF. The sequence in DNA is TGTGCCTGGACTCTCGCGGCTCTTAGAGGTCTAGAAAAACTGTTTTTT.